What follows describes a single T cell receptor (beta chain). Its antigen remains unknown. J was trimmed by 8 bases and V by 5 bases; bases with no gene match: 8. This CDR3 comprises 13 residues. Germline-derived CDR1 and CDR2 are SGHDT and YYEEEE. These data come from a study of cytomegalovirus exposure and HLA in healthy donors. General study findings and limits: A later analysis linked a missense DCLRE1C variant to TCR beta V- and J-gene trimming. Reportedly, TCR beta sequences accurately predicted HLA-A and HLA-B alleles in most subjects. There were a few CMV-associated chains whose specificity for CMV antigens was confirmed in vitro. Of the V segments, some could not be distinguished, including TRBV6-2 and TRBV6-3, and were excluded.

PCR amplification relied on 60 Vbeta primers (plus 13 Jbeta primers). Sequencing used immunoSEQ multiplex PCR; TCRdb keeps in-frame clones, though not all of them. The sample consists of approximately 120,000 clones, 60% to 85% of them appearing once. This chain joins TRBV5-6 and TRBJ1-2, with TRBD1 identical over 8 bases. This clonotype originated in a man in his fifties or sixties in good health and CMV-seronegative. Material for sequencing was PBMCs. Here the CDR3 DNA reads TGTGCCAGCAGTTTACGACAGGGGAGAGGCTACACCTTC. Translation gives CASSLRQGRGYTF. Together with reference TRBV5-6 and TRBJ1-2, the CDR3 gives the full variable domain: DAGVTQSPTHLIKTRGQQVTLRCSPKSGHDTVSWYQQALGQGPQFIFQYYEEEERQRGNFPDRFSGHQFPNYSSELNVNALLLGDSALYLCASSLRQGRGYTFGSGTRLTVV.